Below, 4 T cell receptor beta chains from the same sample are listed, as sequenced in a study of cytomegalovirus exposure and HLA in healthy donors. Researchers ran the PCR with 60 Vbeta and 13 Jbeta primers. Assay used: immunoSEQ multiplex PCR; TCRdb lists only in-frame clones, some missing. This sample has about 230,000 clones, with roughly 84% found just once. Sequenced: PBMCs. These receptors all come from a human donor in good health.

The J gene is TRBJ2-1, the V gene TRBV21-1; TRBD2 is the table's D call and was not checked against the DNA. TRBV21-1 is termed a pseudogene. CDR3 length: 16 amino acids. In DNA, the CDR3 is TGTGCCAGCAGCAAATTTGCGGGAGATCTGAACAATGAGCAGTTCTTC. Its protein product is CASSKFAGDLNNEQFF.

The V and J genes are TRBV28 and TRBJ2-5, with D uncertain. Per germline, CDR1 MDHEN and CDR2 SYDVKM. Between the trimmed V and J ends, which lost 2 bases and 9 bases, there was a span of 13 bases. The CDR3 sequence is 13 residues long. CDR3 sequence: CASSLPIGRPQYF. The CDR3 DNA follows: TGTGCCAGCAGTTTACCCATTGGGCGTCCCCAGTACTTC.

The chain recombines TRBV15 with TRBJ2-1; a weak D match, TRBD2 (6 bases). The CDR3 contains 16 residues. V was cut by 0 bases and J by 6 bases, with 15 bases left in between. Germline values: CDR1 LNHNV, CDR2 YYDKDF (reference sequence). As DNA, the CDR3 is TGTGCCACCAGCAGAGATTATGAAAGCGGGTCCAATGAGCAGTTCTTC. Translating gives CATSRDYESGSNEQFF.

Here the CDR3 reads CAISEDSQGEWGPQYF. CDR3 coding DNA: TGTGCCATCAGTGAAGACAGCCAGGGGGAGTGGGGACCCCAGTACTTC. The chain couples TRBV10-3 to TRBJ2-5; TRBD1 aligns across 7 bases. Germline V gives CDR1 ENHRY, CDR2 SYGVKD. CDR3 length equals 16 residues. The trim removed 3 bases at V and 9 bases at J, leaving 16 bases unmatched.